This paragraph reports one T cell receptor (beta chain). What it binds is not known. V gave up 0 bases and J gave up 1 base, with 9 bases separating them. CDR3 length equals 15 residues. Germline assignment: CDR1 SGHRS and CDR2 YFSETQ. This specimen comes from a study of CD8+ T cells in alopecia areata. The sequencing template was cDNA reverse transcribed from extracted RNA. Sequencing was performed with immunoSEQ multiplex PCR; in TCRdb, only in-frame clones are kept and a portion is missing. The table has 170,000 or so clones, roughly three fifths seen once; the top ten hold around an eighth. Treatment of the sample: oral pan-JAK inhibitor, 5-10 mg twice daily. Study observations and caveats: Scalp clonality, along with expanded CD8+ clones among the top 100, was significantly decreased by tofacitinib. How baseline CD8+ expansion relates to response remains uncertain (there was one nonresponder).

This TCR was recovered from a human donor with alopecia areata. The sample here was CD8+ T cells sorted from blood, taken at week 24, from a patient treated with tofacitinib. The chain links TRBV5-1 to TRBJ2-3; no firm D call. Here the CDR3 DNA reads TGCGCCAGCAGCTTGGAGTTATTAGGCACAGATACGCAGTATTTT. Protein product: CASSLELLGTDTQYF.